This T cell receptor beta chain derives from a study of blood T cell repertoires in COVID-19. The protocol was immunoSEQ multiplex PCR, while the TCRdb copy is restricted to in-frame clones and leaves out a portion. The sample yields 100,000 to 150,000 clones, about 88% seen once. After removal of 7 bases from V and 5 bases from J, the junction contained 14 bases not matched to a gene. The CDR3 is 17 residues long. Germline CDR1 is MDHEN and CDR2 is SYDVKM. What was sequenced was peripheral blood. The V and J genes are TRBV28 and TRBJ2-1, with 10 nucleotides matching TRBD2. The sequence was obtained from a woman older than 75 with acute or convalescent COVID-19. CDR3 sequence (DNA): TGTGCCAGCATCCCCTGGGGAGGGACTAGCGAAAACAATGAGCAGTTCTTC. Translation gives CASIPWGGTSENNEQFF. The variable domain in full, with the rest retrieved from reference TRBV28 and TRBJ2-1, is DVKVTQSSRYLVKRTGEKVFLECVQDMDHENMFWYRQDPGLGLRLIYFSYDVKMKEKGDIPEGYSVSREKKERFSLILESASTNQTSMYLCASIPWGGTSENNEQFFGPGTRLTVL.